The text below deals with one T cell receptor (beta chain). As yet, its antigen is unknown. The data were obtained in a study of identical twins. TCRdb re-derived calls from the 5' RACE reads in MiXCR, one entry per CDR3 protein. The sample lists about 470,000 distinct CDR3 sequences, 20% to 25% occurring once. Each donor was a healthy Caucasian. General study results and limits: Compared with models, monozygotic twins showed more out-of-frame TCR alpha sharing.

The same data also contributed to another study, on T cells expressing NK-cell markers.

The TCR was taken from a woman between 18 and 30 years old in good health. The sequenced sample was CD4+ T cells sorted from blood.

The CDR3 spells CASSLRHPGEQYF. The CDR3 nucleotides are TGTGCCAGCAGCCTTCGACACCCCGGGGAGCAGTACTTC. V is TRBV3-1 and J is TRBJ2-7; D gene uncertain. The CDR3 length is 13 residues. CDR1 and CDR2 (germline): LGHDT, YNNKEL (reference sequence). V shed 4 bases and J shed 7 bases, with 14 bases lying between them.